This TCR beta chain comes out of a study of blood T cell repertoires in COVID-19. At the level of the study: There were acute and convalescent COVID-19 samples, and they came from the United States, Italy and Spain. T cells, B-cell-depleted T cells, or PBMCs provided the cDNA or gDNA that served as material.

V lost 1 base, J lost 2 bases, and 5 bases stayed unmatched. The CDR3 length is 15 residues. Germline V lookup: CDR1 SQVTM, CDR2 ANQGSEA. Original data processing: Reference gene primer amplification gave nucleated cell count estimates. Data came from immunoSEQ multiplex PCR; TCRdb stores just in-frame clones and leaves some out. Clone size and the V and J calls come from that table; the DNA yielded D and trimming. The data show about 94,000 clones, roughly 80% seen once. The receptor comes from a man aged 55-75 years with acute or convalescent COVID-19. The V gene is TRBV29-1, the J gene TRBJ2-3; TRBD1 matches at 8 bases. The material sequenced was peripheral blood. For the CDR3, the DNA is TGCAGCGTTGAAGCTACAGGGGGGTACACAGATACGCAGTATTTT. Protein sequence: CSVEATGGYTDTQYF.